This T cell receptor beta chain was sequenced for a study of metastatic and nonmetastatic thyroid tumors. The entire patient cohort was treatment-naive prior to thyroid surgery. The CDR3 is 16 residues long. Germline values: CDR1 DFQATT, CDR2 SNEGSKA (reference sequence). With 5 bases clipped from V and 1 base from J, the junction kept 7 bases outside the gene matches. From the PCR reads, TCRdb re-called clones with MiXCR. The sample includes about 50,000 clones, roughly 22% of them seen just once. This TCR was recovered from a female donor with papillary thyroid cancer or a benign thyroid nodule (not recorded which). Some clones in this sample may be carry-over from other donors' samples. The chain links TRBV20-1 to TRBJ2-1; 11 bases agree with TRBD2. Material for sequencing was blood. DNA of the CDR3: TGCAGTGCTGCTGCCCGACTAGCGGGATCCTACAATGAGCAGTTCTTC. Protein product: CSAAARLAGSYNEQFF.